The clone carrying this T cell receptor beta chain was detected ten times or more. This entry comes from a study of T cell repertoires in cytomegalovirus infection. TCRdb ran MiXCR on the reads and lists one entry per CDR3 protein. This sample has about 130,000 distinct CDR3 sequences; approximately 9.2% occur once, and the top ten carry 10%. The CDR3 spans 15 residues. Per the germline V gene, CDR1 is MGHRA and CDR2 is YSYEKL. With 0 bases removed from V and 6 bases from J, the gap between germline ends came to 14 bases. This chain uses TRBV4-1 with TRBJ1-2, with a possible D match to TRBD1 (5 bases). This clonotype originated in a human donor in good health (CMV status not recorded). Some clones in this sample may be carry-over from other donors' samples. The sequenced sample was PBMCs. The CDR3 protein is CASSQDQGAPNGYTF. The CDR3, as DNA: TGCGCCAGCAGCCAAGATCAGGGTGCCCCAAATGGCTACACCTTC.